A single sample gave rise to the 27 T cell receptor beta chains below, sequenced in a study of T cell repertoires in cytomegalovirus infection. TCRdb re-analysed the reads in MiXCR, keeping a single row per CDR3 protein. This sample has fewer than 300,000 distinct CDR3 sequences, with 20% to 30% found just once. The sample consisted of PBMCs. Every receptor here comes from a human donor in good health (CMV status not recorded). Some clones in this sample may be carry-over from other donors' samples.

This clonotype appeared many times. The chain uses TRBV7-4 and TRBJ1-2; D is unresolved. The CDR3 has 13 amino acids. V lost 5 bases and J 4 bases, leaving 11 bases between the germline ends. In germline, CDR1 is SGHVT, CDR2 SQSDAQ. In DNA, the CDR3 is TGTGCCAGCAGCCCGTCGGAAACCTATGGCTACACCTTC. Its translation is CASSPSETYGYTF.

The chain links TRBV4-3 to TRBJ2-1; TRBD2 is a possible D gene (7 bases). The CDR3 runs to 21 residues. Trimming removed 4 bases from V and 4 bases from J, with 32 bases in between. Germline-derived CDR1 and CDR2 are LGHNA and YSLEER. As DNA, the CDR3 is TGCGCCAGCAGCCCCCGCAGCCGGGACCCGATTAGGGGGGGGATTTACAATGAGCAGTTCTTC. This encodes CASSPRSRDPIRGGIYNEQFF.

This clonotype came up many times. The V call is TRBV7-2, the J call TRBJ2-3; D is ambiguous. Trimming removed 2 bases at V and 0 bases at J, with 9 bases between. The CDR3 is made up of 15 amino acids. Germline CDR1 is SGHTA and CDR2 is FQGNSA. CDR3 nucleotides: TGTGCCAGCAGCTTATGGCAGGCCAGCACAGATACGCAGTATTTT. It yields the protein CASSLWQASTDTQYF.

This chain uses TRBV2 with TRBJ1-1; D gene uncertain. The V end was cut by 4 bases, the J end by 0 bases, with 12 bases between. The CDR3 consists of 15 residues. CDR1 and CDR2 (germline): SNHLY, FYNNEI. The CDR3 spells CASSVGGAMNTEAFF. Here the CDR3 DNA reads TGTGCCAGCAGTGTCGGCGGTGCCATGAACACTGAAGCTTTCTTT.

This clonotype was seen just once. The DNA for the CDR3 is TGTGCCAGCAGCGCCGAGGGGAGGGCAAATCAGCCCCAGCATTTT. Residues: CASSAEGRANQPQHF. The J gene is TRBJ1-5, the V gene TRBV9; D is perhaps TRBD1 (5 bases). The CDR3 loop spans 15 amino acids. V lost 3 bases and J lost 4, with 14 bases in between. CDR1 and CDR2 from the germline V gene are SGDLS and YYNGEE.

The V call is TRBV4-3, the J call TRBJ1-4, with 8 bases lining up with TRBD1. With 0 bases clipped from V and 8 bases from J, the junction kept 5 bases outside the gene matches. Germline CDR1 is LGHNA and CDR2 is YSLEER. This CDR3 spans 15 amino acids. The CDR3 spells CASSQETGVGEKLFF. The CDR3 DNA reads as TGCGCCAGCAGCCAAGAGACAGGGGTTGGGGAAAAACTGTTTTTT.

The chain couples TRBV30 to TRBJ2-1, with D maybe TRBD2 (6 bases). Trimming cost V 3 bases and J 0 bases, with 9 bases left between them. Per the germline V gene, CDR1 is GTSNPN and CDR2 is SVGIG (reference sequence). CDR3 length equals 14 residues. CDR3 loop: CAWREGGSYNEQFF. CDR3 sequence (DNA): TGTGCCTGGAGGGAGGGAGGCTCCTACAATGAGCAGTTCTTC.

This clonotype came up a few times. This rearrangement joins TRBV19 to TRBJ2-1, with 7 bases identical to TRBD1. V dropped 7 bases and J dropped 0; count of bases not matched to a gene: 12. The CDR3 is 17 amino acids. The V gene's germline CDR1 is LNHDA and CDR2 SQIVND (reference sequence). The chain's CDR3 is CASNPSVGQSSYNEQFF. CDR3 nucleotides: TGTGCCAGTAATCCCTCGGTGGGACAGAGCTCCTACAATGAGCAGTTCTTC.

This clonotype was detected only a few times. DNA of the CDR3: TGTGCCAGTAGTCTTAATAGGGGCATCTATGGCTACACCTTC. Encoded protein: CASSLNRGIYGYTF. The chain joins TRBV19 to TRBJ1-2, with D possibly TRBD1 on 5 matching bases. V was shortened by 5 bases and J by 4 bases, with 14 bases between the two germline ends. The CDR3 length is 14 residues. In germline, CDR1 is LNHDA, CDR2 SQIVND (reference sequence).

V and J are TRBV7-4 and TRBJ1-3; D possibly corresponds to TRBD1 (6 bases). This CDR3 contains 14 residues. Germline V CDR1 and CDR2: SGHVT, SQSDAQ. The V and J ends lost 3 bases and 2 bases respectively, with 8 bases between them. The CDR3 reads CASSLTGAGNTIYF. The CDR3 DNA is TGTGCCAGCAGCTTGACAGGAGCTGGAAACACCATATATTTT.

This clonotype was observed a few times. This chain connects TRBV7-4 to TRBJ2-1; D unresolved. V was pared by 0 bases and J by 9 bases, with 3 bases between. Germline values: CDR1 SGHVT, CDR2 SQSDAQ. The CDR3 totals 11 residues. CDR3 residues: CASSLAIEQFF. The CDR3 region has the DNA TGTGCCAGCAGCTTAGCCATTGAGCAGTTCTTC.

The chain's CDR3 is CASSYSGQGQFF. The CDR3 DNA sequence: TGTGCCAGCAGTTACTCAGGGCAGGGTCAGTTCTTC. The chain employs TRBV6-2 or TRBV6-3 and TRBJ2-1, with TRBD1 as a possible D gene (5 bases). V was trimmed by 0 bases and J by 13 bases, leaving 10 bases between them. This CDR3 region has 12 residues. The germline CDR1 and CDR2 sequences are MNHEY and SVGEGT.

The chain employs TRBV11-3 and TRBJ2-5, with 9 bases matching TRBD2. The CDR3 sequence is 16 residues long. Germline CDR1 and CDR2: SGHNT and YENEEA. V dropped 3 bases and J dropped 1; count of bases not matched to a gene: 6. The CDR3 loop is CASSFVASGTQETQYF. The CDR3, as DNA: TGTGCCAGCAGCTTCGTGGCTAGCGGGACCCAAGAGACCCAGTACTTC.

This rearrangement joins TRBV12-3 or TRBV12-4 to TRBJ2-1, with D uncertain. V dropped 6 bases and J dropped 5 bases, with 11 bases sitting between them. There are 13 residues in the CDR3. CDR3 loop: CASSPRQDNEQFF. CDR3 DNA: TGTGCCAGCAGCCCGCGGCAAGACAATGAGCAGTTCTTC.

This clonotype was found many times. The rearrangement joins TRBV28 to TRBJ2-1; 12 bases are a match to TRBD2. After removal of 4 bases from V and 4 bases from J, the junction contained 11 bases not matched to a gene. In germline, CDR1 is MDHEN, CDR2 SYDVKM. The CDR3 length is 18 residues. CDR3 sequence (DNA): TGTGCCAGCAGTTACAGTACCTGGACTAGCGGGAATTACAATGAGCAGTTCTTC. This gives the protein CASSYSTWTSGNYNEQFF.

This clonotype was found a few times. The CDR3 here is CASSLTGGNTGELFF. In nucleotides, the CDR3 is TGCGCCAGCAGTCTTACAGGGGGAAACACCGGGGAGCTGTTTTTT. The V call is TRBV5-1, the J call TRBJ2-2; 8 bases fit TRBD1. This CDR3 is built from 15 residues. Trimming took 5 bases from V and 2 from J; bases not matched to a gene: 5. Germline assignment: CDR1 SGHRS and CDR2 YFSETQ.

Concerning this clonotype: At one of its ends the junction is not consistent with the germline gene, which may arise from a read error. The chain joins TRBV6-2 or TRBV6-3 to TRBJ2-7; D not resolved. Germline V gene data show CDR1 as MNHEY and CDR2 as SVGEGT. The CDR3 sequence is 12 residues long. The CDR3, as DNA: TGTGCCAGCAGTTACCCTTACTACGAGCAGTGCTTC. The encoded protein is CASSYPYYEQCF.

The chain links TRBV2 to TRBJ1-1; D ambiguous. CDR1 and CDR2 from the germline V gene are SNHLY and FYNNEI. With 7 bases removed from V and 5 bases from J, the gap between germline ends came to 17 bases. The CDR3 sequence is 14 residues long. The CDR3 reads CASTQGLVGTEAFF. In DNA, the CDR3 is TGTGCCAGCACCCAAGGACTGGTTGGGACTGAAGCTTTCTTT.

The chain combines TRBV6-5 with TRBJ2-1, with 8 bases matching TRBD1. V shed 4 bases and J 5 bases; nucleotides not matched to a gene: 10. The germline V gene encodes CDR1 MNHEY and CDR2 SVGAGI. The CDR3 has 16 amino acids. The CDR3 DNA reads TGTGCCAGCAGTTCTCACCAGGGGGCTAGGGACAATGAGCAGTTCTTC. The encoded protein is CASSSHQGARDNEQFF.

This clonotype was seen a few times. V and J are TRBV6-6 and TRBJ2-7; D is unclear. This CDR3 is built from 14 residues. The ends were cut back, 0 bases at V and 2 bases at J, with 8 bases in the middle. The germline CDR1 and CDR2 sequences are MNHNY and SVGAGI (reference sequence). In nucleotides, the CDR3 is TGTGCCAGCAGTTACTCCTACGGCACCTACGAGCAGTACGTC. Translating it yields CASSYSYGTYEQYV.

This chain links TRBV7-2 with TRBJ2-2, with D unresolved. V shed 3 bases and J shed 6 bases, with 11 bases lying between them. From germline, CDR1 is SGHTA and CDR2 FQGNSA. The CDR3 spans 14 residues. CDR3 sequence reads: CASSLLRGSGELFF. The CDR3 DNA sequence: TGTGCCAGCAGCTTGCTTCGAGGTTCCGGGGAGCTGTTTTTT. Drawing the rest from reference TRBV7-2 and TRBJ2-2, the complete variable domain is GAGVSQSPSNKVTEKGKDVELRCDPISGHTALYWYRQSLGQGLEFLIYFQGNSAPDKSGLPSDRFSAERTGGSVSTLTIQRTQQEDSAVYLCASSLLRGSGELFFGEGSRLTVL.

Many counts were recorded for this clonotype. The chain has TRBV7-2 and TRBJ1-3; D ambiguous. V gave up 1 base and J gave up 3 bases, with 7 bases separating them. Germline V lookup: CDR1 SGHTA, CDR2 FQGNSA. This CDR3 has 14 amino acids. CDR3 sequence: CASSLGSGGNTIYF. CDR3 DNA: TGTGCCAGCAGCTTAGGCAGCGGTGGAAACACCATATATTTT.

This clonotype was found a few times. This chain links TRBV4-3 with TRBJ2-7; D is perhaps TRBD1 or TRBD2 (5 bases each). CDR3 length equals 17 residues. Germline V lookup: CDR1 LGHNA, CDR2 YSLEER. V was clipped by 0 bases and J by 0 bases, with 15 bases between them. The chain's CDR3 is CASSQDFRGASSYEQYF. CDR3 DNA: TGCGCCAGCAGCCAAGACTTCAGAGGGGCCAGCTCCTACGAGCAGTACTTC.

The rearrangement links TRBV5-6 to TRBJ2-2; D gene ambiguous. CDR3 size: 16 residues. Germline V lookup: CDR1 SGHDT, CDR2 YYEEEE. V lost 0 bases, J lost 3 bases, and 12 bases lay in between. CDR3 sequence reads: CASSLGPRPDTGELFF. CDR3 coding DNA: TGTGCCAGCAGCTTGGGCCCCCGTCCGGACACCGGGGAGCTGTTTTTT.

This clonotype was recorded many times. The chain carries TRBV28 and TRBJ2-7, with a tentative D call TRBD2 (5 bases). Between the trimmed V and J ends, which lost 2 bases and 4 bases, there was a span of 12 bases. This CDR3 has 14 residues. Germline assignment: CDR1 MDHEN and CDR2 SYDVKM. CDR3 protein: CASSLVSRGYEQYF. The CDR3 coding sequence is TGTGCCAGCAGTTTAGTCAGTCGGGGATACGAGCAGTACTTC.

The J gene is TRBJ2-1, the V gene TRBV6-6; D may be TRBD1 or TRBD2 (6 bases each). This CDR3 region has 17 residues. With 6 bases removed from V and 1 base from J, the gap between germline ends came to 19 bases. Looked up from germline, CDR1 is MNHNY and CDR2 is SVGAGI (reference sequence). The CDR3 sequence: CASSRDGGGPSYNEQFF. Here the CDR3 DNA reads TGTGCCAGCAGCCGCGACGGAGGGGGGCCTTCCTACAATGAGCAGTTCTTC.

This clonotype was detected many times. The V and J genes are TRBV7-8 and TRBJ2-1; 14 nucleotides match TRBD2. V was pared by 3 bases and J by 0 bases, with 4 bases of the junction left unmatched. Germline V gives CDR1 SGHVS, CDR2 FQNEAQ. The CDR3 loop spans 18 amino acids. CDR3 sequence reads: CASSFRLAGGSSYNEQFF. Written as DNA, the CDR3 is TGTGCCAGCAGCTTCAGACTAGCGGGAGGGAGCTCCTACAATGAGCAGTTCTTC. The complete variable domain, with remaining parts taken from reference TRBV7-8 and TRBJ2-1, reads GAGVSQSPRYKVAKRGQDVALRCDPISGHVSLFWYQQALGQGPEFLTYFQNEAQLDKSGLPSDRFFAERPEGSVSTLKIQRTQQEDSAVYLCASSFRLAGGSSYNEQFFGPGTRLTVL.